This T cell receptor beta chain was observed in a study of PD-1 blockade in mismatch repair-deficient tumors. The overall study: Enrolled about 2012-2016, patients had progressing, pretreated mismatch repair-deficient cancers of about twelve types.

Study-wide points: Tumor-resident clones, often absent from pretreatment blood, expanded after pembrolizumab and then contracted.

A note on this clone: As yet, its antigen is unknown.

Every patient had mismatch repair deficiency by PCR or immunohistochemistry. TCR sequencing covered three patients who responded to pembrolizumab. Produced via immunoSEQ multiplex PCR; TCRdb's table is partial and in-frame only. The repertoire includes about 40,000 clones, roughly three quarters of them detected once, and under 25% sits in the top ten. Per germline, CDR1 SGHTA and CDR2 FQGTGA. CDR3 size: 15 residues. The V and J ends lost 8 bases and 0 bases respectively, with 14 bases between them. This TCR came from an adult with mismatch repair-deficient cancer. The rearrangement links TRBV7-3 to TRBJ2-1, with D perhaps TRBD2 (6 bases). The sample here was peripheral blood, taken 4 weeks after starting pembrolizumab. The CDR3 protein is CASRRDSSSYNEQFF. The CDR3 DNA is TGTGCCAGCCGTCGGGACTCTAGCTCCTACAATGAGCAGTTCTTC.